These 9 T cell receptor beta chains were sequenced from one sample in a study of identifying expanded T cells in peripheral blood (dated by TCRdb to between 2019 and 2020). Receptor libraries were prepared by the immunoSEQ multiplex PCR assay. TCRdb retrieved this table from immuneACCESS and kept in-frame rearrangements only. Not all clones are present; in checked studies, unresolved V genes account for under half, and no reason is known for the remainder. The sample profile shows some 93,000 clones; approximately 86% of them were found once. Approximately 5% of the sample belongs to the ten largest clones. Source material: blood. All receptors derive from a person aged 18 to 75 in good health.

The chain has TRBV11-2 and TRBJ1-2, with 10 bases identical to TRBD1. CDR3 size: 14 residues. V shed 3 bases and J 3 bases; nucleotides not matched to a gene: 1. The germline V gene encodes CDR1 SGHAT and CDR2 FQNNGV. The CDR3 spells CASSLTGGYYGYTF. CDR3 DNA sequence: TGTGCCAGCAGCTTGACAGGGGGCTACTATGGCTACACCTTC.

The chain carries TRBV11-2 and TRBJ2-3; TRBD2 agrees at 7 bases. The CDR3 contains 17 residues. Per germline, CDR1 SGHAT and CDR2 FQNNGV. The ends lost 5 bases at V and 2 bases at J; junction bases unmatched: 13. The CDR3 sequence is CASSLSLGGGLTDTQYF. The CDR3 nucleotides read TGTGCCAGCAGCCTATCCTTAGGCGGGGGACTCACAGATACGCAGTATTTT. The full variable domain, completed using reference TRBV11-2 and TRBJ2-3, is EAGVAQSPRYKIIEKRQSVAFWCNPISGHATLYWYQQILGQGPKLLIQFQNNGVVDDSQLPKDRFSAERLKGVDSTLKIQPAKLEDSAVYLCASSLSLGGGLTDTQYFGPGTRLTVL.

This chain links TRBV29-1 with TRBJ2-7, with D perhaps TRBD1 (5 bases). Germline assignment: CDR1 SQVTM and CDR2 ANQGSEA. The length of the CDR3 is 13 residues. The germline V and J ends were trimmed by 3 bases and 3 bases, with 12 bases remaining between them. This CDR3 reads CSVESGQGYEQYF. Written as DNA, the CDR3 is TGCAGCGTTGAGTCTGGGCAGGGCTACGAGCAGTACTTC.

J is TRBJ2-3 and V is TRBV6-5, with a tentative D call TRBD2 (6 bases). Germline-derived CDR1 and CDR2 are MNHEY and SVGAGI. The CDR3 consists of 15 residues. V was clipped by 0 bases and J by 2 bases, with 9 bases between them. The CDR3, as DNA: TGTGCCAGCAGTTACTCTGCGGGACCCACAGATACGCAGTATTTT. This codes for CASSYSAGPTDTQYF.

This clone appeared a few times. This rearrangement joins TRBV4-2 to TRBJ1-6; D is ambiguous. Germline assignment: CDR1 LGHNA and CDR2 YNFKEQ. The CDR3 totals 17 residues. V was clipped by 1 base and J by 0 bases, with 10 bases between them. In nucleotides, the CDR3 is TGTGCCAGCAGCCAAGTACAATGGGGCTCCTATAATTCACCCCTCCACTTT. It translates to CASSQVQWGSYNSPLHF.

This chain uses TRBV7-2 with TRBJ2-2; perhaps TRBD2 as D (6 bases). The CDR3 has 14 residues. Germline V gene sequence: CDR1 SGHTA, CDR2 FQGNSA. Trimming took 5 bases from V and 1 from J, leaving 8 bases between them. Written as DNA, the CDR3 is TGTGCCAGCAGCCCGACTAGGAACACCGGGGAGCTGTTTTTT. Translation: CASSPTRNTGELFF.

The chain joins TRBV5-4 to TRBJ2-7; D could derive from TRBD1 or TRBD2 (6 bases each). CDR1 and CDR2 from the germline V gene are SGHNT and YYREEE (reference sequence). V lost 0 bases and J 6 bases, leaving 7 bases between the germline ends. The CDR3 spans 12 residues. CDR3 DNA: TGTGCCAGCAGCTTGGAGGGGGGCGAGCAGTACTTC. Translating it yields CASSLEGGEQYF.

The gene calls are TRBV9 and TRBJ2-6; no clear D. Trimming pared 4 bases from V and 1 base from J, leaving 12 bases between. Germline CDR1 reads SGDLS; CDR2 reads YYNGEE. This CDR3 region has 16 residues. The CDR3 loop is CASSPTTLSGANVLTF. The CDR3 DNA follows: TGTGCCAGCAGCCCTACTACCCTGTCTGGGGCCAACGTCCTGACTTTC.

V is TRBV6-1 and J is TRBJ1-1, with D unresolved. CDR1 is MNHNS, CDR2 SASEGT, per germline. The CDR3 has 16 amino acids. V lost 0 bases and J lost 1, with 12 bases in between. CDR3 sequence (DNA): TGTGCCAGCAGTGAAGCGCAAGGACGGAAGAACACTGAAGCTTTCTTT. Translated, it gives CASSEAQGRKNTEAFF.